Below are 23 T cell receptor beta chains sequenced from a single sample in a study of beta chain features in type 1 diabetes. Findings and limits, study-wide: Significant though moderate, a shortening of TCRB CDR3s appeared in all four CD4+ subsets of Type 1 diabetes patients.

All of the isolated RNA was reverse transcribed, so expressed TCRB transcripts were sequenced. TCRdb keeps only in-frame clones here, not all; method: immunoSEQ multiplex PCR. Of about 160,000 clones listed, about 10% are singletons. Antigen specificity for these receptors is unknown. Input material: central memory CD4+ T cells from blood. The receptors derive from a woman aged 25 to 39 with type 1 diabetes.

The chain joins TRBV19 to TRBJ1-1; D is possibly TRBD1 (5 bases). The germline gives CDR1 LNHDA, CDR2 SQIVND (reference sequence). The CDR3 runs to 9 residues. Trimming left V 11 bases short and J 7 bases short, with 8 bases between. The chain's CDR3 is CAGDSEAFF. The CDR3 region has the DNA TGTGCCGGCGACAGTGAAGCTTTCTTT.

This clone came up a few times. The chain carries TRBV29-1 and TRBJ2-2; 10 nucleotides line up with TRBD2. Trimming took 6 bases from V and 2 from J; bases not matched to a gene: 3. This CDR3 contains 14 residues. Germline V gene sequence: CDR1 SQVTM, CDR2 ANQGSEA. The CDR3 sequence: CSVGTSANTGELFF. CDR3 sequence (DNA): TGCAGCGTCGGGACTAGCGCAAACACCGGGGAGCTGTTTTTT.

This clone came up a few times. The chain recombines TRBV11-2 with TRBJ2-4, with a weak D call TRBD2 (5 bases). Germline V lookup: CDR1 SGHAT, CDR2 FQNNGV. This CDR3 comprises 14 residues. The V end lost 1 base, the J end lost 4 bases, and 8 bases lay between the germline ends. CDR3 sequence reads: CASSLVRGKNIQYF. The DNA for the CDR3 is TGTGCCAGCAGCTTAGTACGAGGGAAAAACATTCAGTACTTC.

V is TRBV27 and J is TRBJ2-1, with 11 nucleotides matching TRBD2. V was pared by 4 bases and J by 7 bases, with 3 bases of the junction left unmatched. This CDR3 contains 14 residues. Germline CDR1 MNHEY, CDR2 SMNVEV (reference sequence). This CDR3 is CASSSSSGGNEQFF. The CDR3 DNA is TGTGCCAGCAGTTCCTCTAGCGGGGGGAATGAGCAGTTCTTC.

This clone has a handful of counts. The V and J genes are TRBV2 and TRBJ1-4, with TRBD1 as a possible D gene (6 bases). Germline assignment: CDR1 SNHLY and CDR2 FYNNEI. CDR3 length equals 16 residues. Trimming took 7 bases from V and 2 from J, leaving 17 bases between them. The CDR3 sequence is CASTRGRGATNEKLFF. The DNA of the CDR3 is TGTGCCAGCACTCGAGGCAGGGGTGCCACTAATGAAAAACTGTTTTTT.

This clone was seen a handful of times. The chain carries TRBV29-1 and TRBJ2-5, with TRBD2 identical over 12 bases. Germline V lookup: CDR1 SQVTM, CDR2 ANQGSEA. The CDR3 is 13 residues long. Trimming took 5 bases from V and 4 from J; bases not matched to a gene: 2. CDR3 in DNA: TGCAGCGTTCCACTAGCGGGGGGAGAGACCCAGTACTTC. The encoded protein is CSVPLAGGETQYF.

This clone has a handful of counts. The chain links TRBV2 to TRBJ1-1, with 8 positions matching TRBD1. CDR3 size: 13 residues. Germline CDR1 SNHLY, CDR2 FYNNEI. J gave up 1 base and V 7 bases, and 2 bases lay outside the gene matches. CDR3 residues: CASKGQANTEAFF. In nucleotides, the CDR3 is TGTGCCAGCAAGGGACAGGCGAACACTGAAGCTTTCTTT.

The rearrangement joins TRBV9 to TRBJ2-3, with 7 nucleotides matching TRBD2. With V trimmed by 0 bases and J by 3 bases, 4 bases remained unmatched. Germline CDR1 SGDLS, CDR2 YYNGEE. The CDR3 spans 15 residues. As DNA, the CDR3 is TGTGCCAGCAGCGTAGACCTAGCGGAGACAGATACGCAGTATTTT. Translation: CASSVDLAETDTQYF.

This clone appeared a few times. The chain recombines TRBV5-8 with TRBJ1-4; D might be TRBD1 (5 bases). CDR1 SGHTS and CDR2 YDEGEE come from the germline V gene. Trimming removed 1 base at V and 3 bases at J, with 13 bases between. The CDR3 runs to 16 residues. CDR3 residues: CASSLHRSTANEKLFF. The CDR3 DNA follows: TGTGCCAGCAGCTTGCACAGGTCAACGGCTAATGAAAAACTGTTTTTT.

This clone appeared a few times. Written as DNA, the CDR3 is TGCGCCAGCAAGTTCGGACAGGGAATTTCCTACGAGCAGTACTTC. This codes for CASKFGQGISYEQYF. J is TRBJ2-7 and V is TRBV10-2, with 8 bases matching TRBD1. Germline trimming cut 7 bases from V and 1 base from J; bases unmatched to any gene: 9. The CDR3 loop spans 15 amino acids. Germline V gives CDR1 WSHSY, CDR2 SAAADI.

This chain connects TRBV28 to TRBJ1-5; 7 positions agree with TRBD1. J lost 4 bases, V lost 5 bases, and 11 bases had no gene match. CDR1 and CDR2 (germline): MDHEN, SYDVKM. The CDR3 spans 16 residues. The CDR3 spells CASSPTTGADNQPQHF. The CDR3 coding sequence is TGTGCCAGCAGTCCAACCACAGGGGCGGATAATCAGCCCCAGCATTTT.

The rearrangement joins TRBV13 to TRBJ2-3; D remains ambiguous. This CDR3 is 12 amino acids long. Trimming shortened V by 3 bases and J by 6 bases, and 7 bases separated the two germline ends. Germline V lookup: CDR1 PRHDT, CDR2 FYEKMQ (reference sequence). The CDR3 DNA follows: TGTGCCAGCAGCTTGACGGGTGATACGCAGTATTTT. Translating it yields CASSLTGDTQYF.

In this sample, this clone turned up a few times. This chain links TRBV4-2 with TRBJ2-7; 7 bases are shared with TRBD2. The length of the CDR3 is 15 residues. CDR1 is LGHNA and CDR2 is YNFKEQ in the germline V gene. Losses at the gene ends were 4 bases for V and 3 bases for J; bases not matched to a gene: 9. This CDR3 is CASSPQRGRGYEQYF. CDR3 nucleotide sequence: TGTGCCAGCAGCCCCCAACGAGGGAGGGGCTACGAGCAGTACTTC.

In this sample, this clone turned up a few times. The V gene is TRBV2, the J gene TRBJ2-7, with 9 positions matching TRBD1. The CDR3 is 13 residues long. V lost 9 bases, J lost 2 bases, and 5 bases stayed unmatched. Germline V lookup: CDR1 SNHLY, CDR2 FYNNEI. CDR3 amino acids: CASTGGSTYEQYF. The DNA for the CDR3 is TGTGCCAGTACAGGGGGCTCAACCTACGAGCAGTACTTC.

This clone was seen more than once but under ten times. The chain joins TRBV5-4 to TRBJ1-2; 10 positions match TRBD1. CDR1 is SGHNT and CDR2 is YYREEE in the germline V gene (reference sequence). This CDR3 is 15 amino acids long. Trimming took 3 bases from V and 4 from J; bases not matched to a gene: 6. Here the CDR3 reads CASSSRDRGLYGYTF. DNA of the CDR3: TGTGCCAGCAGCTCCAGGGACAGGGGACTCTATGGCTACACCTTC.

The table lists this clone with a few counts. The chain uses TRBV5-1 and TRBJ2-5, with 11 bases that match TRBD1. Germline V gene data show CDR1 as SGHRS and CDR2 as YFSETQ. The length of the CDR3 is 16 residues. V dropped 4 bases and J dropped 5; count of bases not matched to a gene: 10. This CDR3 reads CASSPWTGGRGETQYF. In DNA, the CDR3 is TGCGCCAGCAGCCCCTGGACAGGGGGCAGGGGGGAGACCCAGTACTTC.

V is TRBV15 and J is TRBJ1-4; 10 positions match TRBD1. The CDR3 extends over 15 amino acids. After removal of 5 bases from V and 6 bases from J, the junction contained 6 bases not matched to a gene. Germline V gene lookup returns CDR1 LNHNV and CDR2 YYDKDF (reference sequence). CDR3 residues: CATSLDRGWDEKLFF. In nucleotides, the CDR3 is TGTGCCACCAGCTTGGACAGGGGGTGGGATGAAAAACTGTTTTTT.

The chain uses TRBV28 and TRBJ1-2; D unclear. The germline V gene encodes CDR1 MDHEN and CDR2 SYDVKM. CDR3 size: 11 residues. Trimming took 8 bases from V and 0 from J, leaving 4 bases between them. This CDR3 reads CASEANYGYTF. The CDR3 coding sequence is TGTGCCAGCGAGGCTAACTATGGCTACACCTTC.

This clone was counted between two and nine times. The gene calls are TRBV7-2 and TRBJ1-2; D ambiguous. The germline V gene has CDR1 SGHTA and CDR2 FQGNSA. Trimming removed 4 bases from V and 8 bases from J, with 14 bases in between. There are 13 residues in the CDR3. The CDR3 DNA reads as TGTGCCAGCAGCTCCCTGGTGGGCAGAGGCTACACCTTC. This gives the protein CASSSLVGRGYTF.

This clone was picked up a small number of times. This rearrangement joins TRBV19 to TRBJ1-1, with 7 bases matching TRBD1. This CDR3 contains 14 residues. V lost 5 bases to trimming and J lost 3 bases; unmatched junction nucleotides: 6. Per germline, CDR1 LNHDA and CDR2 SQIVND (reference sequence). The CDR3 nucleotides are TGTGCCAGTAGTCCATCAACAGGGGACACTGAAGCTTTCTTT. It specifies CASSPSTGDTEAFF.

This clone was seen more than once but under ten times. The rearrangement uses TRBV6-5 and TRBJ2-1; D is unresolved. The length of the CDR3 is 13 residues. CDR1 and CDR2 (germline): MNHEY, SVGAGI. Trimming pared 0 bases from V and 5 bases from J, leaving 5 bases between. CDR3 nucleotide sequence: TGTGCCAGCAGTTACTCTCGGGACAATGAGCAGTTCTTC. Its protein is CASSYSRDNEQFF.

This clone has a handful of counts. The chain links TRBV18 to TRBJ1-1; D is undetermined. V lost 4 bases, J lost 1 base, and 10 bases lay in between. Germline CDR1 reads KGHSH; CDR2 reads LQKENI. The CDR3 covers 14 residues. The CDR3 nucleotides are TGTGCCAGCTCACTACAGAAAGAGAACACTGAAGCTTTCTTT. It is translated as CASSLQKENTEAFF.

This clone has just a few counts. The chain joins TRBV4-1 to TRBJ1-5; 8 nucleotides line up with TRBD1. Germline CDR1 is MGHRA and CDR2 is YSYEKL. The V segment lost 2 bases and the J segment 2 bases; nucleotides outside the gene matches: 2. This CDR3 is 15 amino acids long. CDR3 coding DNA: TGCGCCAGCAGCCAACCAGGGGGCCGCAATCAGCCCCAGCATTTT. Amino acid sequence: CASSQPGGRNQPQHF.